Following are 13 T cell receptor beta chains from one sample sequenced in a study of blood T cell repertoires in COVID-19. Method: immunoSEQ multiplex PCR; TCRdb's copy keeps in-frame clones and lacks some. The data contain roughly 200,000 clones, about 84% of them singletons. Sequenced material: PBMCs or T cells enriched from blood (not recorded which). The source of these receptors is a man aged 35-49 years with acute COVID-19.

V and J are TRBV5-1 and TRBJ2-1, with 12 bases identical to TRBD2. The CDR3 extends over 15 amino acids. Germline trimming cut 4 bases from V and 7 bases from J; bases unmatched to any gene: 6. Germline V gene sequence: CDR1 SGHRS, CDR2 YFSETQ. CDR3 nucleotides: TGCGCCAGCAGCCTCGGGACTAGCGGGTCGAATGAGCAGTTCTTC. It encodes CASSLGTSGSNEQFF.

This rearrangement joins TRBV28 to TRBJ1-1; 8 nucleotides line up with TRBD1. The CDR3 runs 14 residues. After removal of 1 base from V and 7 bases from J, the junction contained 5 bases not matched to a gene. Germline CDR1 is MDHEN and CDR2 is SYDVKM. This chain's CDR3 is CASSLSDRADEAFF. Written as DNA, the CDR3 is TGTGCCAGCAGTTTATCGGACAGGGCGGATGAAGCTTTCTTT.

J is TRBJ1-1 and V is TRBV19, with D tentatively TRBD1 (5 bases). V lost 8 bases, J lost 4 bases, and 14 bases lay in between. The CDR3 runs 13 residues. Germline V lookup: CDR1 LNHDA, CDR2 SQIVND (reference sequence). The CDR3 DNA reads as TGTGCCAGTGGGGAGGACAAGACCACTGAAGCTTTCTTT. This sequence encodes CASGEDKTTEAFF.

The CDR3: CASSWVTGEQYF. DNA for the CDR3: TGTGCCAGTAGTTGGGTGACGGGCGAGCAGTACTTC. This chain connects TRBV19 to TRBJ2-7; D is unresolved. Germline V gene sequence: CDR1 LNHDA, CDR2 SQIVND (reference sequence). CDR3 length equals 12 residues. Trimming left V 5 bases short and J 6 bases short, with 11 bases between.

The V gene is TRBV6-6, the J gene TRBJ2-7; maybe TRBD2 (6 bases). In germline, CDR1 is MNHNY, CDR2 SVGAGI (reference sequence). The CDR3 loop spans 15 amino acids. V lost 6 bases to trimming and J lost 4 bases, with 19 bases between them. The CDR3 sequence: CASSSGLPGTYEQYF. DNA of the CDR3: TGTGCCAGCAGCTCGGGACTCCCAGGAACGTACGAGCAGTACTTC.

This chain connects TRBV6-5 to TRBJ2-5; 9 positions agree with TRBD2. V was clipped by 5 bases and J by 4 bases; unmatched bases: 8. Germline assignment: CDR1 MNHEY and CDR2 SVGAGI. The CDR3 is made up of 15 amino acids. As DNA, the CDR3 is TGTGCCAGCAGTATAGCGGGGGAGGGATCAGAGACCCAGTACTTC. Protein: CASSIAGEGSETQYF.

The chain is built from TRBV29-1 and TRBJ2-7; no clear D. V was trimmed by 1 base and J by 5 bases, leaving 15 bases between them. This CDR3 has 14 amino acids. Looked up from germline, CDR1 is SQVTM and CDR2 is ANQGSEA. The CDR3 bases are TGCAGCGTTGAAGGGCTTTTGGTTAAGAACGAGCAGTACTTC. Encoded protein: CSVEGLLVKNEQYF.

The rearrangement uses TRBV6-5 and TRBJ2-7, with 12 nucleotides matching TRBD2. V was pared by 3 bases and J by 4 bases, with 1 base of the junction left unmatched. The CDR3 runs to 14 residues. The germline gives CDR1 MNHEY, CDR2 SVGAGI. CDR3 sequence reads: CASSYLAGGYEQYF. Here the CDR3 DNA reads TGTGCCAGCAGTTATCTAGCGGGAGGGTACGAGCAGTACTTC.

The chain recombines TRBV4-1 with TRBJ2-7, with 9 positions matching TRBD1. The germline V gene has CDR1 MGHRA and CDR2 YSYEKL. The V gene end was trimmed by 1 base and the J gene end by 3 bases; junction bases not matched to a gene: 10. The CDR3 length is 17 residues. CDR3 protein: CASSQVGVRGQGYEQYF. DNA for the CDR3: TGCGCCAGCAGCCAAGTAGGAGTAAGGGGACAGGGCTACGAGCAGTACTTC.

V is TRBV11-1 and J is TRBJ1-5; perhaps TRBD1 as D (5 bases). The germline V gene has CDR1 SGHAT and CDR2 FQDESV (reference sequence). Between the trimmed V and J ends, which lost 1 base and 4 bases, there was a span of 8 bases. CDR3 length: 14 residues. CDR3 sequence: CASSLGGRNQPQHF. In DNA, the CDR3 is TGTGCCAGCAGCTTAGGGGGCAGGAATCAGCCCCAGCATTTT.

This chain uses TRBV6-2 or TRBV6-3 with TRBJ1-1; D not certain. The V end was cut by 6 bases, the J end by 5 bases, with 19 bases between. Germline CDR1 MNHEY, CDR2 SVGEGT. CDR3 size: 15 residues. The CDR3 protein is CASSPNYGSKTEAFF. The CDR3 DNA reads TGTGCCAGCAGCCCAAACTACGGGTCGAAGACTGAAGCTTTCTTT.

The chain combines TRBV2 with TRBJ2-5, with unresolved D. CDR3 length: 12 amino acids. Trimming took off 6 bases at V and 5 bases at J, with 10 bases between the two ends. Looked up from germline, CDR1 is SNHLY and CDR2 is FYNNEI. CDR3 protein: CASSQRVETQYF. Here the CDR3 DNA reads TGTGCCAGCAGCCAAAGAGTGGAGACCCAGTACTTC.

The chain recombines TRBV29-1 with TRBJ1-5, with TRBD1 identical over 7 bases. Germline-derived CDR1 and CDR2 are SQVTM and ANQGSEA. This CDR3 contains 13 residues. V shed 6 bases and J 11 bases; nucleotides not matched to a gene: 13. The CDR3 reads CSVRLTGSRAQHF. The CDR3 region has the DNA TGCAGCGTCAGATTGACAGGGTCCCGCGCCCAGCATTTT.